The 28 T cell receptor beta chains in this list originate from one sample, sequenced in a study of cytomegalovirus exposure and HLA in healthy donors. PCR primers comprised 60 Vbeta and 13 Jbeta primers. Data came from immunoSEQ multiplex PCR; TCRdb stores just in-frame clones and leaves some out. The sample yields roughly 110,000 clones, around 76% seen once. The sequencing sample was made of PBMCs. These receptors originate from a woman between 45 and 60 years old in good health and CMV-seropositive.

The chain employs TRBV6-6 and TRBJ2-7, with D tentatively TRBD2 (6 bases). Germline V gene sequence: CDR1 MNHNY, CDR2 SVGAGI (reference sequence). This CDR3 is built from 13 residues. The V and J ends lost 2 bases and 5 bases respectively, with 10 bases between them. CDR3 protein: CASSYTGEDEQYF. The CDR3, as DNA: TGTGCCAGCAGTTACACCGGGGAGGACGAGCAGTACTTC.

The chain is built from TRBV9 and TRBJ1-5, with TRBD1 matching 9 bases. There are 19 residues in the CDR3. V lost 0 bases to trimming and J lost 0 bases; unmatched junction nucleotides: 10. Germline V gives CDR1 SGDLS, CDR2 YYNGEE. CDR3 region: CASSVEEGQGGYSNQPQHF. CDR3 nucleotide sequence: TGTGCCAGCAGCGTAGAAGAGGGACAGGGAGGTTATAGCAATCAGCCCCAGCATTTT. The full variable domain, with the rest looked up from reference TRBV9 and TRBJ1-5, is DSGVTQTPKHLITATGQRVTLRCSPRSGDLSVYWYQQSLDQGLQFLIQYYNGEERAKGNILERFSAQQFPDLHSELNLSSLELGDSALYFCASSVEEGQGGYSNQPQHFGDGTRLSIL.

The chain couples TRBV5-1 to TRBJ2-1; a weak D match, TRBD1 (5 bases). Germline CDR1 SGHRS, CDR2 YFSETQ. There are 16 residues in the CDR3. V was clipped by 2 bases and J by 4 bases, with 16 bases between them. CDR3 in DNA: TGCGCCAGCAGCTTATGGGGCGGCCGGCTATACAATGAGCAGTTCTTC. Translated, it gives CASSLWGGRLYNEQFF.

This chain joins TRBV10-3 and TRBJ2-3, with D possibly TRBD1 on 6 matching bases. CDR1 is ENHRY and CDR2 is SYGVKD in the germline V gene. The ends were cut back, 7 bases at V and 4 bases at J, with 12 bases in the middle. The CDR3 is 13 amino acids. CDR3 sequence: CAIKNAGADTQYF. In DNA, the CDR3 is TGTGCCATCAAAAACGCAGGGGCAGATACGCAGTATTTT.

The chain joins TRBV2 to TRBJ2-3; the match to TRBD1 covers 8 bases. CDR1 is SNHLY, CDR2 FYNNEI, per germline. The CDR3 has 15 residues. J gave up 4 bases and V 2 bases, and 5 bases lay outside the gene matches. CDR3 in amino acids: CASSELGQAADTQYF. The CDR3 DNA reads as TGTGCCAGCAGTGAACTGGGACAGGCGGCAGATACGCAGTATTTT. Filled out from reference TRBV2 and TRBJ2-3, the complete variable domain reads EPEVTQTPSHQVTQMGQEVILRCVPISNHLYFYWYRQILGQKVEFLVSFYNNEISEKSEIFDDQFSVERPDGSNFTLKIRSTKLEDSAMYFCASSELGQAADTQYFGPGTRLTVL.

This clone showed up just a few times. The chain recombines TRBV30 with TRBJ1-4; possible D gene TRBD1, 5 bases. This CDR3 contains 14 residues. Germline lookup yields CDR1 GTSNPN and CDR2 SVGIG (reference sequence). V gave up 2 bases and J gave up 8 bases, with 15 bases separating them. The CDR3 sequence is CAWSPPPWGEKLFF. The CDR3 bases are TGTGCCTGGAGTCCCCCGCCGTGGGGCGAAAAACTGTTTTTT.

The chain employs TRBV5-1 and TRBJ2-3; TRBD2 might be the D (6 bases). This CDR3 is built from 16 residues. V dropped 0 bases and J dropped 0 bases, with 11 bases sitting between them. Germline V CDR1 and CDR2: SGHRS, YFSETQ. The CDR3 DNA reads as TGCGCCAGCAGCTTGGGGGCGGGACCGAGCACAGATACGCAGTATTTT. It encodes CASSLGAGPSTDTQYF.

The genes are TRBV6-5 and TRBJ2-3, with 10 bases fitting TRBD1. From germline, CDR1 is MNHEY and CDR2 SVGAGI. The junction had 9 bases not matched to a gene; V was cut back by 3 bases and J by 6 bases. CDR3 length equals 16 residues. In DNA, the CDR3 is TGTGCCAGCAGTTATGCCGGGACAGGGGCTAGGGATACGCAGTATTTT. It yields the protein CASSYAGTGARDTQYF.

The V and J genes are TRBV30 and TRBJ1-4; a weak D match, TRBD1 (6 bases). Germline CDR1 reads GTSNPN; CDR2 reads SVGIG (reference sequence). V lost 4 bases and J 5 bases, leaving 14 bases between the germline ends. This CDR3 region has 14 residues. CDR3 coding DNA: TGTGCCTGGAACCTCATAGGGGGAAATGAAAAACTGTTTTTT. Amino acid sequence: CAWNLIGGNEKLFF.

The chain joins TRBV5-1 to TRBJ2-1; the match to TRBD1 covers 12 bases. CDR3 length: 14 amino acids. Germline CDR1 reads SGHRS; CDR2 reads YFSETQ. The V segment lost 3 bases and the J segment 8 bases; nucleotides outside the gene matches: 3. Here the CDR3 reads CASSSGTGGDEQFF. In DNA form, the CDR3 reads TGCGCCAGCAGCTCAGGGACAGGGGGCGATGAGCAGTTCTTC.

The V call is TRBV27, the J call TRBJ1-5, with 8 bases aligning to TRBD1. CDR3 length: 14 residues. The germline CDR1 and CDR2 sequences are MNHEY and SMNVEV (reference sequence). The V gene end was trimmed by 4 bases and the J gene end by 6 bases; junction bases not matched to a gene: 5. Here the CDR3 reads CASSSSTGVQPQHF. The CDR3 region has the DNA TGTGCCAGCAGTTCCTCGACAGGGGTTCAGCCCCAGCATTTT.

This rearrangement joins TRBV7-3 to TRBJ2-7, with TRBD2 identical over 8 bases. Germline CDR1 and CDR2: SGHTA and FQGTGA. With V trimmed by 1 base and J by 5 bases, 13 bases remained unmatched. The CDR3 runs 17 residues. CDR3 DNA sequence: TGTGCCAGCAGCTTAAACGGGGTGGGGACTAGAATAAACGAGCAGTACTTC. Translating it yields CASSLNGVGTRINEQYF.

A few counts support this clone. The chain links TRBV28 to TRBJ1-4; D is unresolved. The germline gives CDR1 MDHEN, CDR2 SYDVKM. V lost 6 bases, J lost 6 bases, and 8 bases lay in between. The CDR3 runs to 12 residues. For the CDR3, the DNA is TGTGCCAGCAGCTCGTCCCATGAAAAACTGTTTTTT. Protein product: CASSSSHEKLFF.

CDR3 in amino acids: CASSLGALAGGPTGELFF. CDR3 nucleotide sequence: TGTGCCAGCAGCTTGGGGGCACTAGCGGGGGGGCCGACCGGGGAGCTGTTTTTT. The chain recombines TRBV7-2 with TRBJ2-2, with TRBD2 matching 13 bases. Trimming at V came to 3 bases and at J to 5 bases, leaving 9 bases not matched to a gene. CDR1 is SGHTA and CDR2 is FQGNSA in the germline V gene. The CDR3 contains 18 residues.

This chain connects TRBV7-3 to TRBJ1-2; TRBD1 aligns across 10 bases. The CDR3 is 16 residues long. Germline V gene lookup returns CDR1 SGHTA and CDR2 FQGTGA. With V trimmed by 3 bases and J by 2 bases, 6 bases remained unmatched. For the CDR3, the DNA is TGTGCCAGCAGCTTTACAGCGGGACAGGGGAACTATGGCTACACCTTC. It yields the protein CASSFTAGQGNYGYTF.

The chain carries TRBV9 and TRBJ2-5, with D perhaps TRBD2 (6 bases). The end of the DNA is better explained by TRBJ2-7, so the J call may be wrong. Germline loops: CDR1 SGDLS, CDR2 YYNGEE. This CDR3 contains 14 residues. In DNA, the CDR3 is TGTGCCAGCAGCGTAGGGGGGGAGAGGGCCGAGCAGTACTTC. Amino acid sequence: CASSVGGERAEQYF.

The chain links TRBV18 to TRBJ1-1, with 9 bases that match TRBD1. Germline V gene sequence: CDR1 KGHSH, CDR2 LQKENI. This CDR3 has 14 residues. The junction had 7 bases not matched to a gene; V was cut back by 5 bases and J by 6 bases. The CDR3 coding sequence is TGTGCCAGCTCAACTACAGGGGGCAACGCTGAAGCTTTCTTT. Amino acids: CASSTTGGNAEAFF.

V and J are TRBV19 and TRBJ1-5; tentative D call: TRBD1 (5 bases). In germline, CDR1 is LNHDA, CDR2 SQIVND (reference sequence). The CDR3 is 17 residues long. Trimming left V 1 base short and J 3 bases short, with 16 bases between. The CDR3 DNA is TGTGCCAGTAGTATAGGGGGGGAGGTTGAATTCAATCAGCCCCAGCATTTT. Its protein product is CASSIGGEVEFNQPQHF.

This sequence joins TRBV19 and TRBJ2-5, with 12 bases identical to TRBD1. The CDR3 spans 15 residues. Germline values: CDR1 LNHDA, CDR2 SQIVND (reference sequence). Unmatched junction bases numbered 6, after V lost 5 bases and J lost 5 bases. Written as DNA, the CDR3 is TGTGCCAGTAGTCCGGGACAGGGGGCTGGGGAGACCCAGTACTTC. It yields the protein CASSPGQGAGETQYF.

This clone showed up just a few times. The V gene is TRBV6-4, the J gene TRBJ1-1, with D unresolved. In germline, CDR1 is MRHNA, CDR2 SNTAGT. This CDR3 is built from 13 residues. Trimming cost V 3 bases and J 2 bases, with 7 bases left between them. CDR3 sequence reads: CASSESSNTEAFF. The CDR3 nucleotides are TGTGCCAGCAGTGAATCTTCTAACACTGAAGCTTTCTTT.

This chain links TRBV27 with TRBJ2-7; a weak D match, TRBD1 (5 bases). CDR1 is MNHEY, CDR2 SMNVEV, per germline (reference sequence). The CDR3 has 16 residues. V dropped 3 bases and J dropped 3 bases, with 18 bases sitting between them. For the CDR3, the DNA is TGTGCCAGCAGTTTTATCTCAGACAGAACGAGCTACGAGCAGTACTTC. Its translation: CASSFISDRTSYEQYF.

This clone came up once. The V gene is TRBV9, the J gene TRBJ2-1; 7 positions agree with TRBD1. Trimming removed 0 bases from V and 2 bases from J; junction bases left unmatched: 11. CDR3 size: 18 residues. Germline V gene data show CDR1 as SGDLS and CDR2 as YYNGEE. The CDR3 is CASSVDGAGGTAYNEQFF. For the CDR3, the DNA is TGTGCCAGCAGCGTAGATGGGGCAGGGGGTACAGCCTACAATGAGCAGTTCTTC.

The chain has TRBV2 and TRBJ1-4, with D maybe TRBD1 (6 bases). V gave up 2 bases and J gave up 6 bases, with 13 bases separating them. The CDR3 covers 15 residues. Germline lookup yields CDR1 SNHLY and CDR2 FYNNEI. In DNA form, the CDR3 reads TGTGCCAGCAGTGAAAGTGGGGGCTGGGATGAAAAACTGTTTTTT. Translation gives CASSESGGWDEKLFF.

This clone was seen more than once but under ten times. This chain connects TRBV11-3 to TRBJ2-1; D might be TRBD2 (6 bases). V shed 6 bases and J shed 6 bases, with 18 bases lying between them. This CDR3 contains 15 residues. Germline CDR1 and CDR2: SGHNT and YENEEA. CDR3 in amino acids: CASSPRVAVPNEQFF. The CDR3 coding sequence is TGTGCCAGCAGTCCGAGGGTAGCGGTACCCAATGAGCAGTTCTTC. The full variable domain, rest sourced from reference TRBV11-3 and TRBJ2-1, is EAGVVQSPRYKIIEKKQPVAFWCNPISGHNTLYWYLQNLGQGPELLIRYENEEAVDDSQLPKDRFSAERLKGVDSTLKIQPAELGDSAVYLCASSPRVAVPNEQFFGPGTRLTVL.

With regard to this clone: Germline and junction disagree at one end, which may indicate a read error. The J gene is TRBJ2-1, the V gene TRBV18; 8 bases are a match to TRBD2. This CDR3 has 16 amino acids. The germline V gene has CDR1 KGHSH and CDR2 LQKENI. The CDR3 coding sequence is TGTGCCAGCTCTCCACGGGCGGGGGGCTCCTACAATGAGCAGTTCTTC. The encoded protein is CASSPRAGGSYNEQFF. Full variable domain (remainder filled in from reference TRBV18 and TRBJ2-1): NAGVMQNPRHLVRRRGQEARLRCSPMKGHSHVYWYRQLPEEGLKFMVYLQKENIIDESGMPKERFSAEFPKEGPSILRIQQVVRGDSAAYFCASSPRAGGSYNEQFFGPGTRLTVL.

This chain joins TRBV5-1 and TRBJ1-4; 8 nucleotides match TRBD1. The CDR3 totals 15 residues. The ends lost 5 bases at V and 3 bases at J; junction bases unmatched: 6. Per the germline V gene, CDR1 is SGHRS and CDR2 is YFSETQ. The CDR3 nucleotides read TGCGCCAGCAGACAAACAGGGGGGGCTAATGAAAAACTGTTTTTT. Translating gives CASRQTGGANEKLFF.

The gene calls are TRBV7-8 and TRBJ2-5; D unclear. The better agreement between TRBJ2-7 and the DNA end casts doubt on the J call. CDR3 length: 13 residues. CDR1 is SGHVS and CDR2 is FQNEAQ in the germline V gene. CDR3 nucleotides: TGTGCCAGCAGCTTAGCCGGGTCCTACGAGCAGTACTTC. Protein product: CASSLAGSYEQYF.

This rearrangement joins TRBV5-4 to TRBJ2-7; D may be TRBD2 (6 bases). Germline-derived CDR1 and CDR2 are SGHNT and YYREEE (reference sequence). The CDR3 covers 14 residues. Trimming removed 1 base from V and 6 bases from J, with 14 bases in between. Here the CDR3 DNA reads TGTGCCAGCAGCTTGTTTCGGGGGATAGGCGAGCAGTACTTC. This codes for CASSLFRGIGEQYF.